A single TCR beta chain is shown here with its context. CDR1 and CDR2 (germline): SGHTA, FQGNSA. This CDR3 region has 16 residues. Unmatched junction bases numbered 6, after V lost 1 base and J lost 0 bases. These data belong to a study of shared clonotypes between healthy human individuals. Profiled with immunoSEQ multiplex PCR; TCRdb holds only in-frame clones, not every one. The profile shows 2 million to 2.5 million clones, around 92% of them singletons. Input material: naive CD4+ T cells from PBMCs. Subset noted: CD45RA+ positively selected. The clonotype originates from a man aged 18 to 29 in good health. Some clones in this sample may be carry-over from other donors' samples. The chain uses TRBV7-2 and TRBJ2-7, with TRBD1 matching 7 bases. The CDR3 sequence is CASSLVGTAISYEQYF. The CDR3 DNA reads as TGTGCCAGCAGCTTAGTAGGGACAGCAATCTCCTACGAGCAGTACTTC.